This T cell receptor (beta chain) was captured in a study of T cell repertoires in aging, cancer and after chemotherapy. Study-level background: Paired samples before and after chemotherapy came from glioblastoma patients receiving temozolomide-based therapy.

TCR beta rearrangements were amplified from peripheral blood genomic DNA. Germline loops: CDR1 MNHEY, CDR2 SMNVEV (reference sequence). The CDR3 runs to 16 residues. The V gene lost 7 bases and the J gene lost 3 bases, with 18 bases spanning the gap. Study results and limitations: Age-matched healthy donors had significantly more diverse, less clonal blood TCR repertoires than untreated cancer patients. In cancer patients, declining TCR diversity with age involved lost richness and lost evenness. No conclusions about immunological memory after chemotherapy can be drawn from the repertoire data.

This clonotype is labeled as medium-sized. The antigen remains undetermined. A mixed TRB-A/B primer pool amplified rearranged TRB by multiplex touch-down PCR. MiXCR, run by TCRdb on the multiplex PCR reads, gives a single entry per CDR3 protein. Of thousands of distinct CDR3 sequences in the sample, around 28% are singletons; the top ten hold about a fifth. The chain employs TRBV27 and TRBJ2-2; no definite D call. The TCR was taken from a human donor with a solid tumor. Material for sequencing was blood. The CDR3 loop reads CASTEQALGYTGELFF. The CDR3 DNA is TGTGCCAGCACGGAGCAGGCTCTGGGATACACCGGGGAGCTGTTTTTT.